The clone carrying this TCR beta chain has just one count. The target antigen is unknown. The data were taken from a study of blood T cells in healthy people across ages. Findings and limits, study-wide: While age rose, TCR beta diversity per million T cells dropped in a roughly linear way.

A second PCR, run for about 6 to 12 cycles, used a sample-barcoded 5' primer plus a J-beta primer mix. There were at least 3 million CDR3-containing paired-end reads obtained from each sample. TCRdb ran MiXCR on the 5' RACE reads and lists one entry per CDR3 protein. The table has roughly 1,500,000 distinct CDR3 sequences, 40% to 50% seen once. Trimming pared 3 bases from V and 5 bases from J, leaving 16 bases between. This CDR3 has 15 residues. Peripheral blood was drawn, about 9.1 milliliters per donor. The chain is built from TRBV12-3 or TRBV12-4 and TRBJ1-1; weak D call: TRBD1 (6 bases). The material sequenced was blood. The receptor was isolated from a woman aged 18 to 35 in good health. The CDR3 sequence: CASSFPPGGSTEAFF. The CDR3 DNA is TGTGCCAGCAGTTTTCCTCCGGGGGGCTCTACTGAAGCTTTCTTT.